This T cell receptor beta chain stems from a study of cytomegalovirus exposure and HLA in healthy donors listed by TCRdb under 2017. Study-wide context: According to an earlier analysis of around 600 of the donors, about 179 million T cells yielded 120 million or so unique TCR beta sequences and more than 250 Gb of sequence data. To decide whether each TCR beta V gene segment behaved as functional or pseudogenic, an earlier analysis of several hundred of the donors relied on high-throughput TCR beta sequencing. The aim of the study was to test whether cataloging public T cell receptors could identify signatures of past pathogen exposure. Roughly 5 DR-DQ haplotypes were handled as single units for association and clustering because linkage in the cohort was strong. All discovery cohort repertoires had been generated on a single sequencing platform. Donor age, sex, ethnicity and CMV serostatus were compiled alongside the repertoire data. HLA typing covered class I and class II loci at four-digit resolution. The number of typed donors differed by locus: about 620-640 for A, B, C, DRB1 and DQB1; some 500 for DQA1; over 600 for DPA1; and roughly 490 for DPB1. Using immunosequencing, the study profiled T cell repertoires from about 650 subjects and related those repertoires to cytomegalovirus serostatus. Among the roughly 410 genotyped donors, around 81% belonged to the genetic ancestry cluster associated with self-reported Caucasian donors. Besides the first cohort of approximately 710 subjects, a separate validation cohort made up of roughly 120 different subjects was used. About 300 gigabases of sequencing data and around 87 million unique TCR sequences were included in an early release covering 500 to 750 HLA-typed donors. In the later analysis, no new phenotypic data were used to find candidate immune exposures; instead, reliance was placed on TCR beta sequences and their occurrence across donors. On average, around 200,000 unique TCR beta nucleotide sequences were sequenced per donor among 300 to 500 genotyped donors of the cohort, with about 17% of those sequences being non-productive. High-throughput TCR immunosequencing, statistical association of individual TCRs with disease status, and machine learning were combined to predict cytomegalovirus infection status. A later analysis re-examined previously published TCR beta repertoires from more than 650 donors and added high-resolution HLA genotyping to investigate patterns of TCR occurrence. In a later genetic analysis, genome-wide SNP genotypes for about 55% of the roughly 700 donors were used, and that subset was treated as a discovery cohort.

Libraries were made using the immunoSEQ multiplex PCR assay. For the multiplex PCR, a mixture combining 60 forward primers for TCR Vbeta segments and 13 reverse primers for TCR Jbeta segments was used. A multiplex PCR assay on genomic DNA amplified the CDR3 region of rearranged TCR beta genes. The amplified TCR beta libraries were sequenced on the Illumina HiSeq System as 87-base-pair reads. Regarding the original processing steps: In a later analysis, approximately 74 million unique TCR beta chains were counted across the roughly 670 repertoires, and some 10 million of these chains were shared by at least two donors. A nearest-neighbor algorithm error-corrected the raw reads and collapsed the reads into unique sequences, merging closely related sequences to remove PCR and sequencing errors. CDR3 sequences were aligned to IMGT reference sequences to assign V, D and J gene segments. For a sequence to be retained, a match of at least six nucleotides was required to both a V gene segment and a J gene segment. A rearrangement counted as productive if the CDR3 had no stop codons and remained in frame with V and J, and every other rearrangement counted as non-productive. Following IMGT convention, CDR3 was defined as the stretch from the second conserved V-encoded cysteine to the conserved J-encoded phenylalanine. Sequences without an unambiguous match to a single V gene segment were excluded from the earlier analysis of approximately 600 of the donors. An earlier analysis of 587 of the donors called V segments functional above 56.7% productive rearrangements and segregating when the between-donor standard deviation exceeded 5%. A statistical classification framework was developed to diagnose cytomegalovirus status using the catalog of TCR beta chain sequences. A later analysis assigned V and J genes by comparing TCR nucleotide sequences with IMGT/GENE-DB human TR gene sequences. The TCRdist pipeline was used in a later analysis to assign CDR3 sequences and most-parsimonious VDJ recombination scenarios. A later analysis defined each TCR beta chain by its CDR3 amino acid sequence plus V-gene family, and excluded reads lacking a unique V-gene family. To address suspected cross-contamination and a sequencing artifact, a later analysis removed 550 to 750 highly shared, low-generation-probability nucleotide sequences. In a later analysis, a clonal expansion index was calculated for each public chain from normalized within-repertoire ranks of inferred template counts. Generation probabilities in a later analysis came from a VDJ recombination model fitted to out-of-frame rearrangements, and those results were checked against IGoR. In a later analysis, hypergeometric tests were used to score TCR-TCR, TCR-HLA and TCR-CMV co-occurrence, with a repertoire-size bias correction applied to TCR pairs. To estimate false discovery rates, a later analysis permuted the HLA or CMV assignments 20 times. In a later analysis, co-occurring TCRs were grouped using DBSCAN, with TCRdist sequence similarity added in when clustering inside HLA-allele-positive subsets. Repertoires with fewer than 30,000 or more than 120,000 public chains were left out of co-occurrence clustering, as were about 5 repertoires with anomalous nucleotide sharing. TCRdb's version of the immuneACCESS table is confined to in-frame rearrangements and falls short of the full clone set. An unresolved V gene accounts for under half of the shortfall where checked; the remainder is of unknown origin. That table supplies the V and J calls and clone size; D and trimming were determined from the DNA. This sample has about 98,000 clones in its table, and roughly 70% of those were observed once. Jointly, the top ten make up under 3% of the sample.

With respect to this clone: No cognate antigen has been identified for it. The sample holds no much larger clone one base away, and base qualities are not on file.

Overall results and qualifications from the work: Sequencing depth was assumed to be roughly uniform across donors in the presence/absence analyses, though that assumption may not hold. This cohort had only TCR beta chains sequenced, and the lack of alpha or paired-chain data limited which features could be detected. Cytomegalovirus status was reported to be diagnosed by the classifier with high specificity and sensitivity in both the original and validation cohorts. Compared with the approximately 600-donor mean, donors in an Asian-associated ancestry cluster had fewer N-insertions in productive TCRs, according to a later genetic analysis. Because counts were too low, seventeen rarely observed V segments, including chromosome 9 orphons, were excluded from the earlier analysis of around 640 of the donors. A later analysis found that most CMV-associated TCR beta chains appeared HLA-restricted, with HLA associations seemingly driven largely by CMV exposure. At a false discovery rate of 0.05, a later analysis linked around 15,000 TCR beta sequences to specific HLA alleles. The study listed 164 TCR beta chains as associated with cytomegalovirus. In a later analysis, HLA-associated TCR beta chains showed more clonal expansion and lower generation probabilities than non-associated chains that were equally common. Assigning TCR associations to individual alleles was difficult when HLA alleles, especially DR and DQ, strongly co-occurred. A further reported finding was that TCR beta sequences accurately predicted the HLA-A and HLA-B alleles for most subjects in the first cohort. Broadly in line with IMGT annotations, most TCR beta V segments showed up in productive rearrangements about 87% or about 30% of the time in an earlier analysis of around 550 of the donors. V-gene and J-gene trimming of TCR beta chains was associated with a missense DCLRE1C variant in a later genetic analysis, and the association was replicated in an independent cohort. In a later analysis, the rate of TCR association differed among HLA loci, with DRB1 alleles having the most associated TCRs and HLA-C alleles having the fewest. According to a later analysis, parvovirus B19, influenza, CMV and Epstein-Barr virus appeared linked to several top co-occurrence clusters. Correlated functional status among segregating V segments might be attributable to linkage disequilibrium, but an unknown experimental factor could not be ruled out. The authors suggested that the approach could potentially be generalized to other disease states and immunological phenotypes. Because the 87-base-pair reads could not distinguish some IMGT-functional V segments, including TRBV6-2 and TRBV6-3, those segments were excluded. Most TCR sequences were seen in very few donors, while some public TCRs were found in many individuals. HLA typing was unavailable for some donors at each locus, so association tests used only the typed subset. In vitro tests confirmed that a few of the cytomegalovirus-associated TCR beta chains recognize cytomegalovirus antigens. Immune exposure information for the cohort was limited to CMV serostatus. A cluster of highly shared sequence variants was judged likely to be a technical artifact of the sequencing pipeline.

From the cysteine through the phenylalanine, the CDR3 covers 14 amino acids. Just the 42-base CDR3 DNA is kept, in frame starting at base 1. The germline V gene encodes CDR1 SGHRS and CDR2 YFSETQ. The junction carries 8 bases between V and J, which are trimmed by 2 bases and 1 base respectively. The cohort consisted of 670 or so healthy bone marrow donors. All cohort members were sampled while nominally healthy, although unrecorded immune exposures were likely present. The donor was CMV seronegative and was included in the group of about 350 seronegative cohort members. Every donor gave a peripheral blood sample, and the peripheral blood mononuclear cells from that sample were used for TCR beta sequencing. The Qiagen DNeasy Blood Extraction Kit was used to extract genomic DNA from the blood cell samples.

The receptor comes from a middle-aged man in good health and CMV-seronegative. The receptor chain draws on TRBV5-1 and TRBJ2-3; no D gene call is confident. Sequencing was carried out using PBMCs. The DNA sequence is given as TGCGCCAGCAGCTTTGACCAGGGCACAGATACGCAGTATTTT. Translated, it gives CASSFDQGTDTQYF.